Listed below are T cell receptor beta chains from one sample, sequenced in a study of blood T cell repertoires in COVID-19. Measured with immunoSEQ multiplex PCR; TCRdb has only the in-frame clones, and not every one. Among about 120,000 clones, 82% were seen once, and the ten largest hold about 12%. Sequenced: peripheral blood. These receptors came from a human donor in a cohort sampled during active COVID-19. Each CDR3 is given with its conserved first and last residue. The D gene is left open where the match is weak. Clone size is given for some rows only: seen once, a few or many times, or a class if the clone is expanded.

d_call: TRBD1
cdr3_length: 15
j_call: TRBJ2-7
clone_size: NA
v_call: TRBV10-3
cdr3_aa: CAISEPGGQGYEQYF
cdr3_nt: TGTGCCATCAGTGAACCCGGGGGACAGGGGTACGAGCAGTACTTC

d_call: TRBD1
cdr3_length: 14
j_call: TRBJ2-1
clone_size: NA
v_call: TRBV27
cdr3_aa: CASRQTGGRGEQFF
cdr3_nt: TGTGCCAGCAGGCAGACAGGGGGAAGAGGTGAGCAGTTCTTC

d_call: TRBD2
cdr3_length: 14
j_call: TRBJ2-3
clone_size: NA
v_call: TRBV18
cdr3_aa: CASSPATSADTQYF
cdr3_nt: TGTGCCAGCTCACCAGCGACTAGCGCAGATACGCAGTATTTT

d_call: TRBD1
cdr3_length: 15
j_call: TRBJ1-2
clone_size: NA
v_call: TRBV5-1
cdr3_aa: CASSRTGGGIYGYTF
cdr3_nt: TGCGCCAGCAGTCGCACAGGGGGAGGTATCTATGGCTACACCTTC

d_call: NA
cdr3_length: 14
j_call: TRBJ2-2
clone_size: NA
v_call: TRBV7-2
cdr3_aa: CASSSGLNTGELFF
cdr3_nt: TGTGCCAGCAGCTCGGGTTTGAACACCGGGGAGCTGTTTTTT

d_call: TRBD2
cdr3_length: 14
j_call: TRBJ2-1
clone_size: NA
v_call: TRBV6-2/TRBV6-3
cdr3_aa: CASSPGGAYNEQFF
cdr3_nt: TGTGCCAGCAGCCCCGGGGGGGCCTACAATGAGCAGTTCTTC

d_call: TRBD1
cdr3_length: 14
j_call: TRBJ2-7
clone_size: NA
v_call: TRBV27
cdr3_aa: CASRLMQGAYEQYF
cdr3_nt: TGTGCCAGCAGACTTATGCAGGGGGCCTACGAGCAGTACTTC

d_call: NA
cdr3_length: 15
j_call: TRBJ2-5
clone_size: NA
v_call: TRBV21-1
cdr3_aa: CASSKAMRVGETQYF
cdr3_nt: TGTGCCAGCAGCAAAGCCATGAGGGTGGGAGAGACCCAGTACTTC

d_call: TRBD1
cdr3_length: 13
j_call: TRBJ2-2
clone_size: NA
v_call: TRBV9
cdr3_aa: CASRTGATGELFF
cdr3_nt: TGTGCCAGCCGGACAGGAGCCACCGGGGAGCTGTTTTTT

d_call: NA
cdr3_length: 14
j_call: TRBJ2-5
clone_size: NA
v_call: TRBV27
cdr3_aa: CASSSQGHQETQYF
cdr3_nt: TGTGCCAGCAGTTCCCAGGGCCACCAAGAGACCCAGTACTTC

d_call: TRBD2
cdr3_length: 17
j_call: TRBJ2-7
clone_size: NA
v_call: TRBV4-1
cdr3_aa: CASSQAGRGGSVYEQYF
cdr3_nt: TGCGCCAGCAGCCAAGCCGGGAGGGGGGGCTCAGTCTACGAGCAGTACTTC

d_call: NA
cdr3_length: 14
j_call: TRBJ1-4
clone_size: NA
v_call: TRBV3-1/TRBV3-2
cdr3_aa: CASSQGGRGEKLFF
cdr3_nt: TGTGCCAGCAGCCAAGGGGGGCGTGGGGAAAAACTGTTTTTT

d_call: NA
cdr3_length: 15
j_call: TRBJ1-1
clone_size: NA
v_call: TRBV4-3
cdr3_aa: CASSQDTDIITEAFF
cdr3_nt: TGCGCCAGCAGCCAAGATACCGACATAATCACTGAAGCTTTCTTT

d_call: TRBD2
cdr3_length: 15
j_call: TRBJ2-3
clone_size: NA
v_call: TRBV9
cdr3_aa: CASSRAGGRLDTQYF
cdr3_nt: TGTGCCAGCAGCAGAGCGGGGGGGCGATTAGATACGCAGTATTTT

d_call: TRBD2
cdr3_length: 13
j_call: TRBJ2-2
clone_size: NA
v_call: TRBV30
cdr3_aa: CARGGVRTGELFF
cdr3_nt: TGTGCCCGGGGGGGGGTGCGCACCGGGGAGCTGTTTTTT

d_call: NA
cdr3_length: 18
j_call: TRBJ2-6
clone_size: once
v_call: TRBV5-6
cdr3_aa: CASSETVSLPSGANVLTF
cdr3_nt: TGTGCCAGCAGCGAGACAGTCAGCCTGCCCTCTGGGGCCAACGTCCTGACTTTC

d_call: TRBD1
cdr3_length: 14
j_call: TRBJ1-4
clone_size: NA
v_call: TRBV7-8
cdr3_aa: CASSSGTGREKLFF
cdr3_nt: TGTGCCAGCAGCTCCGGGACAGGGAGAGAAAAACTGTTTTTT

d_call: NA
cdr3_length: 12
j_call: TRBJ1-2
clone_size: NA
v_call: TRBV6-1
cdr3_aa: CASSEYRMGYTF
cdr3_nt: TGTGCCAGCAGTGAATATAGAATGGGCTACACCTTC

d_call: NA
cdr3_length: 16
j_call: TRBJ2-2
clone_size: NA
v_call: TRBV7-9
cdr3_aa: CASSSKNSRDTGELFF
cdr3_nt: TGTGCCAGCAGCTCAAAGAATAGCCGCGACACCGGGGAGCTGTTTTTT

d_call: TRBD2
cdr3_length: 16
j_call: TRBJ2-5
clone_size: NA
v_call: TRBV5-4
cdr3_aa: CASSLPASGLQETQYF
cdr3_nt: TGTGCCAGCAGCTTGCCGGCTAGCGGGTTACAAGAGACCCAGTACTTC

d_call: TRBD2
cdr3_length: 17
j_call: TRBJ2-1
clone_size: NA
v_call: TRBV18
cdr3_aa: CASSPPKLAGGPWEQFF
cdr3_nt: TGTGCCAGCTCACCACCGAAGCTAGCGGGGGGGCCCTGGGAGCAGTTCTTC

d_call: NA
cdr3_length: 15
j_call: TRBJ2-7
clone_size: NA
v_call: TRBV6-5
cdr3_aa: CASSPGGQILYEQYF
cdr3_nt: TGTGCCAGCAGTCCAGGGGGGCAAATCCTGTACGAGCAGTACTTC

d_call: NA
cdr3_length: 11
j_call: TRBJ2-1
clone_size: NA
v_call: TRBV29-1
cdr3_aa: CSVYRWGEQFF
cdr3_nt: TGCAGCGTTTACAGGTGGGGTGAGCAGTTCTTC